The 20 T cell receptor beta chains below were found in one sample sequenced in a study of a mutant IDH1 vaccine in newly diagnosed glioma. As to time point: week 11, during vaccination. Vaccinated patients received 300 ug of mutant IDH1 20-mer peptide per dose, with topical imiquimod. No antigens are known for them. Profiled with immunoSEQ multiplex PCR; TCRdb holds only in-frame clones, not every one. The sample has 50,000 to 65,000 clones; about 91% are singletons. Sequenced here: PBMCs, sampled from a glioma patient whose treatment included an IDH1 peptide vaccine. The receptors derive from a man between 50 and 59 years old with glioma.

Only one count was recorded for this clone. The V gene is TRBV29-1, the J gene TRBJ2-3, with TRBD2 matching over 8 bases. CDR1 is SQVTM and CDR2 is ANQGSEA in the germline V gene. Trimming cost V 7 bases and J 0 bases; bases outside gene matches: 6. The CDR3 totals 14 residues. The chain's CDR3 is CSGRLARSTDTQYF. In DNA form, the CDR3 reads TGCAGCGGCCGACTAGCGCGTAGCACAGATACGCAGTATTTT.

The rearrangement links TRBV7-2 to TRBJ1-6; a possible D gene is TRBD1 (5 bases). The ends were cut back, 10 bases at V and 8 bases at J, with 18 bases in the middle. CDR1 is SGHTA and CDR2 is FQGNSA in the germline V gene. The CDR3 is 14 amino acids. This chain's CDR3 is CANQAGGRDSPLHF. In DNA, the CDR3 is TGTGCCAACCAAGCGGGGGGTAGAGATTCACCCCTCCACTTT. The full variable domain, completed using reference TRBV7-2 and TRBJ1-6, is GAGVSQSPSNKVTEKGKDVELRCDPISGHTALYWYRQSLGQGLEFLIYFQGNSAPDKSGLPSDRFSAERTGGSVSTLTIQRTQQEDSAVYLCANQAGGRDSPLHFGNGTRLTVT.

The rearrangement links TRBV5-6 to TRBJ2-3; a weak D match, TRBD2 (6 bases). This CDR3 is 14 amino acids long. Deletions cut 2 bases from V and 3 bases from J, with 10 bases between. Germline V gives CDR1 SGHDT, CDR2 YYEEEE. DNA for the CDR3: TGTGCCAGCAGCTTTAGAAGCGGGACAGATACGCAGTATTTT. Translating gives CASSFRSGTDTQYF.

The chain has TRBV27 and TRBJ2-2; possible D gene TRBD2, 6 bases. This CDR3 is built from 18 residues. Germline V gives CDR1 MNHEY, CDR2 SMNVEV (reference sequence). V was shortened by 1 base and J by 0 bases, with 15 bases between the two germline ends. The CDR3 spells CASSLFLTRHANTGELFF. CDR3 bases: TGTGCCAGCAGTTTATTCCTGACTAGGCACGCGAACACCGGGGAGCTGTTTTTT.

The chain recombines TRBV6-5 with TRBJ2-1, with 15 bases aligning to TRBD2. Germline assignment: CDR1 MNHEY and CDR2 SVGAGI. This CDR3 spans 15 amino acids. V lost 6 bases to trimming and J lost 7 bases; unmatched junction nucleotides: 4. CDR3: CASSRTSGGVNEQFF. The CDR3 region has the DNA TGTGCCAGCAGCCGGACTAGCGGGGGGGTGAATGAGCAGTTCTTC.

This clone was seen once. The chain carries TRBV4-2 and TRBJ1-1, with 10 bases matching TRBD1. Trimming at V came to 0 bases and at J to 4 bases, leaving 2 bases not matched to a gene. The CDR3 has 15 amino acids. CDR1 and CDR2 (germline): LGHNA, YNFKEQ. The DNA of the CDR3 is TGTGCCAGCAGCCAAGAATGGGACAGGGGCACTGAAGCTTTCTTT. This codes for CASSQEWDRGTEAFF.

This sequence joins TRBV9 and TRBJ2-7; D not certain. Trimming removed 4 bases from V and 0 bases from J, with 11 bases in between. The CDR3 spans 14 residues. Germline V gene sequence: CDR1 SGDLS, CDR2 YYNGEE. CDR3 residues: CASSLDSSSYEQYF. As DNA, the CDR3 is TGTGCCAGCAGCCTCGACTCAAGCTCCTACGAGCAGTACTTC.

The chain combines TRBV2 with TRBJ2-2; possibly TRBD2 for D (5 bases). Looked up from germline, CDR1 is SNHLY and CDR2 is FYNNEI. V gave up 8 bases and J gave up 2 bases, with 15 bases separating them. The CDR3 contains 15 residues. CDR3 coding DNA: TGTGCCAGCTCCCGGAGAGGGTTTAACACCGGGGAGCTGTTTTTT. This gives the protein CASSRRGFNTGELFF.

CDR3 region: CASSPMDRGYGYTF. The DNA for the CDR3 is TGTGCCAGCAGTCCTATGGACAGGGGCTATGGCTACACCTTC. The J gene is TRBJ1-2, the V gene TRBV28, with 9 bases matching TRBD1. J lost 4 bases, V lost 5 bases, and 5 bases had no gene match. CDR3 length: 14 amino acids. From germline, CDR1 is MDHEN and CDR2 SYDVKM.

The chain combines TRBV2 with TRBJ2-7; 9 bases align to TRBD2. CDR1 SNHLY and CDR2 FYNNEI come from the germline V gene. The CDR3 spans 15 residues. The J segment lost 7 bases and the V segment lost 1 base, leaving 8 bases of the junction unmatched. The CDR3 DNA reads TGTGCCAGCAGTGAAGAGCAGACTAGCGGAGATGAGCAGTACTTC. This translates into CASSEEQTSGDEQYF.

This chain connects TRBV27 to TRBJ2-5, with D possibly TRBD1 on 6 matching bases. V lost 6 bases and J 2 bases, leaving 16 bases between the germline ends. This CDR3 is built from 15 residues. The germline V gene encodes CDR1 MNHEY and CDR2 SMNVEV (reference sequence). DNA of the CDR3: TGTGCCAGCAGCGAGGGCAGGGGAGCGCAAGAGACCCAGTACTTC. Translated: CASSEGRGAQETQYF.

J is TRBJ1-6 and V is TRBV7-9; the D is unclear. The ends were cut back, 6 bases at V and 13 bases at J, with 16 bases in the middle. CDR3 length equals 13 residues. The germline V gene has CDR1 SEHNR and CDR2 FQNEAQ (reference sequence). CDR3 bases: TGTGCCAGCAGACGCAACGAGGTCACGCCCCTCCACTTT. This translates into CASRRNEVTPLHF.

The rearrangement joins TRBV30 to TRBJ2-1, with no clear D. Germline CDR1 and CDR2: GTSNPN and SVGIG (reference sequence). CDR3 length: 13 amino acids. Trimming took off 2 bases at V and 6 bases at J, with 11 bases between the two ends. This CDR3 reads CAWSPLVFNEQFF. The CDR3 bases are TGTGCCTGGAGTCCCCTAGTTTTCAATGAGCAGTTCTTC.

This clone was recorded only once. This chain links TRBV14 with TRBJ2-5, with TRBD2 as a possible D gene (6 bases). This CDR3 is 18 amino acids long. The ends were cut back, 2 bases at V and 1 base at J, with 20 bases in the middle. Germline V gene data show CDR1 as SGHDN and CDR2 as FVKESK. CDR3 region: CASSQPTQRVMIQETQYF. In nucleotides, the CDR3 is TGTGCCAGCAGCCAACCGACTCAGCGGGTAATGATCCAAGAGACCCAGTACTTC.

The V call is TRBV9, the J call TRBJ2-5; perhaps TRBD2 as D (6 bases). The length of the CDR3 is 14 residues. V was trimmed by 4 bases and J by 5 bases, leaving 15 bases between them. Looked up from germline, CDR1 is SGDLS and CDR2 is YYNGEE. The CDR3 nucleotides read TGTGCCAGCAGCCTTTCCGGGAGTTGGGAGACCCAGTACTTC. This sequence encodes CASSLSGSWETQYF.

The sample holds a few counts of this clone. V gene TRBV5-6 combines with J gene TRBJ2-3; D is ambiguous. Germline lookup yields CDR1 SGHDT and CDR2 YYEEEE. This CDR3 is 13 amino acids long. V was pared by 4 bases and J by 3 bases, with 9 bases between. The DNA for the CDR3 is TGTGCCAGCAGCCCGGGCCGGACAGATACGCAGTATTTT. It translates to CASSPGRTDTQYF.

The V gene is TRBV15, the J gene TRBJ2-5; D is possibly TRBD1 (5 bases). CDR3 length: 13 amino acids. Trimming cost V 5 bases and J 2 bases, with 9 bases left between them. Germline lookup yields CDR1 LNHNV and CDR2 YYDKDF (reference sequence). CDR3 in amino acids: CATSGRTQETQYF. In DNA form, the CDR3 reads TGTGCCACCAGCGGACGGACACAAGAGACCCAGTACTTC.

This chain links TRBV7-8 with TRBJ2-7; D could derive from TRBD1 or TRBD2 (5 bases each). The CDR3 has 11 residues. The ends were cut back, 5 bases at V and 5 bases at J, with 7 bases in the middle. Germline CDR1 is SGHVS and CDR2 is FQNEAQ. CDR3 coding DNA: TGTGCCAGCAGCCGGGACCACGAGCAGTACTTC. Protein product: CASSRDHEQYF.

The chain carries TRBV19 and TRBJ2-2, with D unclear. CDR1 and CDR2 (germline): LNHDA, SQIVND (reference sequence). V was pared by 3 bases and J by 6 bases, with 11 bases between. The CDR3 runs 14 residues. The DNA for the CDR3 is TGTGCCAGTAGTATGGGTAGGGTTGCCGGGGAGCTGTTTTTT. It translates to CASSMGRVAGELFF.

The CDR3 nucleotides are TGTGCCAGCAGCCTATACACCGGGACAGGATATACCTCTGGGGCCAACGTCCTGACTTTC. Residues: CASSLYTGTGYTSGANVLTF. The V gene is TRBV7-3, the J gene TRBJ2-6; the match to TRBD1 covers 8 bases. Germline V gene sequence: CDR1 SGHTA, CDR2 FQGTGA. V lost 5 bases and J lost 0; bases outside the gene matches: 15. The CDR3 has 20 amino acids.